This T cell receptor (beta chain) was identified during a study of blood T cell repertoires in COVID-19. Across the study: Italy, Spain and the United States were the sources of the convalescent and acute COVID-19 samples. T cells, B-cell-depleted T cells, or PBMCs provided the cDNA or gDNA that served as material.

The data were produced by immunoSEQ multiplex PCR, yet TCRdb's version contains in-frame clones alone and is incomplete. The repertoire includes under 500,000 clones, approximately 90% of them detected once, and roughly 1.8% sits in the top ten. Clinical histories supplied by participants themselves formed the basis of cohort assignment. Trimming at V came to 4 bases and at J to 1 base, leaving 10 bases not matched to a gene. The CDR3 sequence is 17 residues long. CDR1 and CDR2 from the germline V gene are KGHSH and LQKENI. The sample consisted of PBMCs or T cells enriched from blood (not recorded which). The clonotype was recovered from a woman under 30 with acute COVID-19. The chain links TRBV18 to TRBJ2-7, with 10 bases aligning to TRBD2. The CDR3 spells CASSLGSSGGGSYEQYF. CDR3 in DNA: TGTGCCAGCTCACTGGGATCTAGCGGGGGCGGGTCCTACGAGCAGTACTTC.